The entry that follows covers one T cell receptor (beta chain) sequence. No antigen is known for it. The CDR3 consists of 15 residues. V lost 2 bases and J lost 5, with 12 bases in between. The V gene's germline CDR1 is SEHNR and CDR2 FQNEAQ (reference sequence). This entry comes from a study of graft-versus-host responses after intestinal transplantation. Study-level background: Transplantation in recipients was multivisceral, liver-intestinal, or isolated intestinal. Once they had received anti-thymocyte globulin induction, all recipients took tacrolimus and steroids for approximately 3 years. Findings of the study overall: Early post-transplant declines in HvG were associated with peak levels of circulating GvH clones. Allografts of patients with graft-donor T cell macrochimerism showed high graft-versus-host to host-versus-graft clone ratios.

Assay used: immunoSEQ multiplex PCR; TCRdb lists only in-frame clones, some missing. The sample includes fewer than 110,000 clones, 87% of them seen just once. The rearrangement links TRBV7-9 to TRBJ2-2; a possible D gene is TRBD1 (5 bases). The sample consisted of unstimulated CD4+ T cells sorted from spleen or lymph node cells, taken before transplant. The clonotype was recovered from a human donor who was the organ donor for an intestinal transplant. DNA of the CDR3: TGTGCCAGCAGCTTACCCCAGGGAAGGACCGGGGAGCTGTTTTTT. This gives the protein CASSLPQGRTGELFF.